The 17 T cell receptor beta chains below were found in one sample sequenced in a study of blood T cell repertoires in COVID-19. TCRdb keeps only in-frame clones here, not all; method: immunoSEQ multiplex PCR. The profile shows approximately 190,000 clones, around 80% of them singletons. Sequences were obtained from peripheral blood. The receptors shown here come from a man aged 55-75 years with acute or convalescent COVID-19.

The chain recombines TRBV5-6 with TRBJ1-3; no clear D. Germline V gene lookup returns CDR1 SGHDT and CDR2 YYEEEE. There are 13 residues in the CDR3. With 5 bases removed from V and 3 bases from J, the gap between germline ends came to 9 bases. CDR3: CASRPENGNTIYF. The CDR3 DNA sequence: TGTGCCAGCAGACCGGAGAATGGAAACACCATATATTTT.

Here the CDR3 DNA reads TGCAGCGTTGGATCAGGGGGCCGGGGTGGCTACACCTTC. Translated: CSVGSGGRGGYTF. The chain recombines TRBV29-1 with TRBJ1-2, with TRBD1 identical over 8 bases. Losses at the gene ends were 4 bases for V and 7 bases for J; bases not matched to a gene: 8. This CDR3 has 13 amino acids. CDR1 is SQVTM and CDR2 is ANQGSEA in the germline V gene. Based on the CDR3 plus reference TRBV29-1 and TRBJ1-2, the full variable domain is SAVISQKPSRDICQRGTSLTIQCQVDSQVTMMFWYRQQPGQSLTLIATANQGSEATYESGFVIDKFPISRPNLTFSTLTVSNMSPEDSSIYLCSVGSGGRGGYTFGSGTRLTVV.

The CDR3 nucleotides read TGTGCCAGCAGCGACCGGGACAGTCAAGAGACCCAGTACTTC. It is translated as CASSDRDSQETQYF. The genes are TRBV9 and TRBJ2-5; TRBD1 matches at 7 bases. The CDR3 totals 14 residues. J was trimmed by 2 bases and V by 3 bases; bases with no gene match: 4. Germline V lookup: CDR1 SGDLS, CDR2 YYNGEE.

The DNA for the CDR3 is TGTGCCACCAGTGATACCGGGACTAGCGGCAATGAGCAGTTCTTC. Translating it yields CATSDTGTSGNEQFF. V and J are TRBV24-1 and TRBJ2-1; 11 bases agree with TRBD2. The CDR3 is made up of 15 amino acids. Germline trimming cut 3 bases from V and 6 bases from J; bases unmatched to any gene: 3. The germline gives CDR1 KGHDR, CDR2 SFDVKD.

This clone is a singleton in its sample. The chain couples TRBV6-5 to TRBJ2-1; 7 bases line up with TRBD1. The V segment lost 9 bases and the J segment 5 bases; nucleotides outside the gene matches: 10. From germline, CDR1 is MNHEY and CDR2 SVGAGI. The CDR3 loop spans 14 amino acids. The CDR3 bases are TGTGCCAGTACGGACAGGCGGCCTCACAATGAGCAGTTCTTC. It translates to CASTDRRPHNEQFF.

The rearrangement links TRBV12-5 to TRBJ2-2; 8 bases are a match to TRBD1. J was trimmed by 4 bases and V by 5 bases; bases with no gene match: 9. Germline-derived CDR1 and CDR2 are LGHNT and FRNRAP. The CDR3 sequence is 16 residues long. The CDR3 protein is CASGPTLGQATGELFF. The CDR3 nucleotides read TGTGCTAGTGGTCCAACCCTGGGACAGGCCACCGGGGAGCTGTTTTTT.

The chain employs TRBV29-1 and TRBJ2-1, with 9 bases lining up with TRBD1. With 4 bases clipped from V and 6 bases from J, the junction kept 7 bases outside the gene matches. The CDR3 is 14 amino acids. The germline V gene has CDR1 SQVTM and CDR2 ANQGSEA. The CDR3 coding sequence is TGCAGCGTTGGGACAGGGGCGCTATTCAATGAGCAGTTCTTC. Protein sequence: CSVGTGALFNEQFF.

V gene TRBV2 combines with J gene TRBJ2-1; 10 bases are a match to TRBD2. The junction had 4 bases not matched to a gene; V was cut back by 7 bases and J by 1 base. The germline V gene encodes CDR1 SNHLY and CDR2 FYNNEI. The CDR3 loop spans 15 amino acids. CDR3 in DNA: TGTGCCAGCAAGAAACTAGCGGGGTCCTACAATGAGCAGTTCTTC. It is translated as CASKKLAGSYNEQFF.

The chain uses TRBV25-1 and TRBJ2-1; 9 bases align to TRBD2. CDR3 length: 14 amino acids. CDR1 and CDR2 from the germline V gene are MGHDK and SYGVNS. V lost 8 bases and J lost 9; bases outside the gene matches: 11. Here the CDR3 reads CASRREGLLVEQFF. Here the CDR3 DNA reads TGTGCCAGCCGGCGGGAGGGCCTGTTGGTTGAGCAGTTCTTC. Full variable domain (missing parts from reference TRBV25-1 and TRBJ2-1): EADIYQTPRYLVIGTGKKITLECSQTMGHDKMYWYQQDPGMELHLIHYSYGVNSTEKGDLSSESTVSRIRTEHFPLTLESARPSHTSQYLCASRREGLLVEQFFGPGTRLTVL.

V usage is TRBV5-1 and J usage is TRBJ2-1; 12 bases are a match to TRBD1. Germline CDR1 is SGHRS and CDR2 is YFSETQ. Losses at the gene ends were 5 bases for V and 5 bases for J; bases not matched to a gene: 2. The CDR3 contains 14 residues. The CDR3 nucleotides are TGCGCCAGCAGGGGACAGGGGGCCCACAATGAGCAGTTCTTC. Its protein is CASRGQGAHNEQFF.

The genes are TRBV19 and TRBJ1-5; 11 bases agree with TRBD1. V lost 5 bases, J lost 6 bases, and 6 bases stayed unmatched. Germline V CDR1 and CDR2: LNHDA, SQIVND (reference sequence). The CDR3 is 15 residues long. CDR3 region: CASSLRDRGVQPQHF. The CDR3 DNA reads TGTGCCAGTAGTCTTCGGGACAGGGGGGTTCAGCCCCAGCATTTT. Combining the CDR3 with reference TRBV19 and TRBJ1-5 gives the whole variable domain DGGITQSPKYLFRKEGQNVTLSCEQNLNHDAMYWYRQDPGQGLRLIYYSQIVNDFQKGDIAEGYSVSREKKESFPLTVTSAQKNPTAFYLCASSLRDRGVQPQHFGDGTRLSIL.

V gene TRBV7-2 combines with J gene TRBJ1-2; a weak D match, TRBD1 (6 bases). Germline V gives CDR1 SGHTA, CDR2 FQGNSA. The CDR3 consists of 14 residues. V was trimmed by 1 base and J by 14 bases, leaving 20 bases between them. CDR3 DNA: TGTGCCAGCAGCTTAGTAGGTTGGCAGGGGAAGATAACCTTC. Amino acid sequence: CASSLVGWQGKITF.

Here the CDR3 reads CASLPGQGITGELFF. The CDR3 DNA follows: TGTGCCAGCCTTCCGGGACAGGGGATCACCGGGGAGCTGTTTTTT. This chain joins TRBV2 and TRBJ2-2; TRBD1 aligns across 10 bases. V shed 8 bases, J shed 4 bases, and the junction held 7 bases outside the gene matches. CDR3 length equals 15 residues. The germline V gene has CDR1 SNHLY and CDR2 FYNNEI.

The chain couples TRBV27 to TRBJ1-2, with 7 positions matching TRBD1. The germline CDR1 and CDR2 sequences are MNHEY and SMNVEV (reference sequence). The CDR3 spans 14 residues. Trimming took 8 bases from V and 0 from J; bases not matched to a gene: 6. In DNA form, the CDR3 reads TGTGCCAGCGGAAGGGACAGAACTAACTATGGCTACACCTTC. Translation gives CASGRDRTNYGYTF.

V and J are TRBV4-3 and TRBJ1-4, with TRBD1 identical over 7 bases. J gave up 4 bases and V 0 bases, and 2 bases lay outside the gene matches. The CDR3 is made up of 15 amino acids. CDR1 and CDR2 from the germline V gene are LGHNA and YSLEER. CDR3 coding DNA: TGCGCCAGCAGCCAAGAGGGGGACAGTAATGAAAAACTGTTTTTT. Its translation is CASSQEGDSNEKLFF.

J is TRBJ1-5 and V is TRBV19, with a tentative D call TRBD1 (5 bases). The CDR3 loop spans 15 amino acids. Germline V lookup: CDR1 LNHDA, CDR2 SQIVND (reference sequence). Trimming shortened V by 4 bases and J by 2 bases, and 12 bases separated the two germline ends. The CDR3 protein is CASSTWGRGNQPQHF. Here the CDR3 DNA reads TGTGCCAGTAGTACCTGGGGGAGGGGCAATCAGCCCCAGCATTTT.

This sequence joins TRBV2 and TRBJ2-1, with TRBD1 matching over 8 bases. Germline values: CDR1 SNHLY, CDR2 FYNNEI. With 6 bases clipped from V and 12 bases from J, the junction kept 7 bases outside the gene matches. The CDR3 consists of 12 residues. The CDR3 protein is CASRNRGVRQFF. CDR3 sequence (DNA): TGTGCCAGCAGAAACAGGGGGGTTCGGCAGTTCTTC.